Following are 21 T cell receptor beta chains from one sample sequenced in a study of neoadjuvant nivolumab and ipilimumab in lung cancer (dated by TCRdb to 2019 to 2021). The sample's time point label, in plain terms: pretherapy, before neoadjuvant immune checkpoint inhibitors. The method was the immunoSEQ multiplex PCR assay. What TCRdb holds here is the immuneACCESS table cut down to in-frame rearrangements. Part of the clones is not present; checked against another copy, under half of the missing clones reflect an unresolved V gene, and the others are unexplained. This sample holds tens of thousands of clones; around nine tenths were observed only once. The top ten hold under 4.5% of the sample. Material: blood, obtained before neoadjuvant nivolumab, alone or with ipilimumab. Every receptor here comes from an adult with non-small cell lung cancer. Some clones in this sample may be carry-over from other donors' samples.

The chain joins TRBV29-1 to TRBJ2-1; 7 positions match TRBD2. This CDR3 region has 16 residues. The ends lost 3 bases at V and 5 bases at J; junction bases unmatched: 13. Germline lookup yields CDR1 SQVTM and CDR2 ANQGSEA. The CDR3 sequence is CSVDTRTREPNNEQFF. CDR3 bases: TGCAGCGTTGATACCCGGACTAGGGAGCCCAACAATGAGCAGTTCTTC.

The genes are TRBV7-9 and TRBJ2-4; no firm D call. The germline V gene has CDR1 SEHNR and CDR2 FQNEAQ (reference sequence). CDR3 length: 16 amino acids. V was shortened by 1 base and J by 0 bases, with 10 bases between the two germline ends. The CDR3 loop reads CASSLGGVRAKNIQYF. The CDR3 coding sequence is TGTGCCAGCAGCTTAGGGGGTGTAAGAGCCAAAAACATTCAGTACTTC.

On this clone itself: At one boundary the junction diverges from the germline segment, which might be a read error. This CDR3 is also generated by other DNA sequences in the sample. The chain links TRBV6-5 to TRBJ2-7; maybe TRBD1 (6 bases). This CDR3 is 11 amino acids long. The germline V gene has CDR1 MNHEY and CDR2 SVGAGI. CDR3 in amino acids: CATTQGSEQYF. The CDR3 DNA sequence: TGTGCCACCACACAGGGTTCCGAGCAGTATTTC.

This sequence joins TRBV7-9 and TRBJ1-2, with 10 bases identical to TRBD1. The CDR3 runs 14 residues. Germline V gene data show CDR1 as SEHNR and CDR2 as FQNEAQ (reference sequence). V shed 2 bases and J 6 bases; nucleotides not matched to a gene: 3. The CDR3, as DNA: TGTGCCAGCAGCTTATCGGACAGGGGGGATGGCTACACCTTC. Its protein product is CASSLSDRGDGYTF.

The chain has TRBV6-5 and TRBJ1-5, with D maybe TRBD1 (6 bases). CDR3 length: 15 residues. Germline V gene data show CDR1 as MNHEY and CDR2 as SVGAGI. V was cut by 6 bases and J by 0 bases, with 12 bases left in between. The chain's CDR3 is CASRLDSYSNQPQHF. DNA for the CDR3: TGTGCCAGCAGATTGGACAGTTATAGCAATCAGCCCCAGCATTTT.

The J gene is TRBJ2-1, the V gene TRBV6-5; possibly TRBD1 or TRBD2 for D (6 bases each). V was trimmed by 10 bases and J by 0 bases, leaving 16 bases between them. The CDR3 has 15 amino acids. In germline, CDR1 is MNHEY, CDR2 SVGAGI. The CDR3, as DNA: TGTGCCACCAGGCGAGGGGGGAGCTCCTACAATGAGCAGTTCTTC. This sequence encodes CATRRGGSSYNEQFF.

The chain is built from TRBV18 and TRBJ2-5; TRBD1 agrees at 8 bases. Losses at the gene ends were 3 bases for V and 1 base for J; bases not matched to a gene: 1. Looked up from germline, CDR1 is KGHSH and CDR2 is LQKENI. The CDR3 loop spans 14 amino acids. CDR3: CASSPDRGQETQYF. The CDR3 DNA reads TGTGCCAGCTCACCTGACAGGGGCCAAGAGACCCAGTACTTC.

The sample holds a few counts of this clone. The chain links TRBV30 to TRBJ1-5; maybe TRBD1 (5 bases). Germline assignment: CDR1 GTSNPN and CDR2 SVGIG (reference sequence). V dropped 3 bases and J dropped 6 bases, with 9 bases sitting between them. This CDR3 comprises 12 residues. The DNA of the CDR3 is TGTGCCTGGAGCGGGGCAGGTCAGCCCCAGCATTTT. The encoded protein is CAWSGAGQPQHF.

The V and J genes are TRBV4-3 and TRBJ2-1; 10 bases match TRBD2. Per germline, CDR1 LGHNA and CDR2 YSLEER. The CDR3 covers 15 residues. With 1 base clipped from V and 8 bases from J, the junction kept 5 bases outside the gene matches. The CDR3 sequence is CASSQVLAGKYEQFF. The CDR3 DNA reads as TGCGCCAGCAGCCAAGTACTAGCGGGAAAGTATGAGCAGTTCTTC.

The genes are TRBV6-5 and TRBJ1-1; no firm D call. Germline lookup yields CDR1 MNHEY and CDR2 SVGAGI. The V and J ends lost 2 bases and 9 bases respectively, with 13 bases between them. This CDR3 spans 13 amino acids. The CDR3 DNA is TGTGCCAGCAGTTACGGGGAAAGGTCACAAGCTTTCTTT. This encodes CASSYGERSQAFF.

The V and J genes are TRBV5-1 and TRBJ1-1; D not certain. The CDR3 is made up of 14 amino acids. Per germline, CDR1 SGHRS and CDR2 YFSETQ. V lost 4 bases, J lost 1 base, and 11 bases lay in between. The CDR3 loop reads CASSGGARNTEAFF. CDR3 bases: TGCGCCAGCAGCGGCGGAGCAAGGAACACTGAAGCTTTCTTT.

This chain joins TRBV14 and TRBJ1-1; 9 bases are shared with TRBD1. CDR1 is SGHDN and CDR2 is FVKESK in the germline V gene. With V trimmed by 4 bases and J by 12 bases, 6 bases remained unmatched. The CDR3 loop spans 12 amino acids. The CDR3 spells CASSRLTGGTFF. As DNA, the CDR3 is TGTGCCAGCAGCCGCCTAACAGGGGGCACTTTCTTT.

This sequence joins TRBV18 and TRBJ2-5; D is unresolved. Trimming stripped 5 bases from V and 5 bases from J, with 9 bases between. Germline V lookup: CDR1 KGHSH, CDR2 LQKENI. This CDR3 is 12 amino acids long. The CDR3 is CASSTASETQYF. In DNA form, the CDR3 reads TGTGCCAGCTCAACCGCCTCGGAGACCCAGTACTTC.

The chain couples TRBV9 to TRBJ1-1, with D possibly being TRBD1 (6 bases). Trimming shortened V by 3 bases and J by 1 base, and 13 bases separated the two germline ends. The germline CDR1 and CDR2 sequences are SGDLS and YYNGEE. CDR3 size: 15 residues. In nucleotides, the CDR3 is TGTGCCAGCAGCGGATGGACAGATAAGAACACTGAAGCTTTCTTT. Translating it yields CASSGWTDKNTEAFF.

This chain joins TRBV6-1 and TRBJ2-1; the match to TRBD2 covers 13 bases. Germline values: CDR1 MNHNS, CDR2 SASEGT. The CDR3 loop spans 15 amino acids. The ends lost 6 bases at V and 8 bases at J; junction bases unmatched: 7. CDR3 amino acids: CASSQLAGGFDEQFF. CDR3 DNA: TGTGCCAGCAGCCAACTAGCGGGAGGGTTCGATGAGCAGTTCTTC.

The chain links TRBV30 to TRBJ2-2; TRBD1 aligns across 7 bases. Germline CDR1 reads GTSNPN; CDR2 reads SVGIG (reference sequence). Trimming at V came to 1 base and at J to 0 bases, leaving 8 bases not matched to a gene. The CDR3 is 17 amino acids. Written as DNA, the CDR3 is TGTGCCTGGAGTGGATCACAGGGGCTATCGAACACCGGGGAGCTGTTTTTT. Its protein is CAWSGSQGLSNTGELFF. Full variable domain (outside the CDR3, taken from reference TRBV30 and TRBJ2-2): SQTIHQWPATLVQPVGSPLSLECTVEGTSNPNLYWYRQAAGRGLQLLFYSVGIGQISSEVPQNLSASRPQDRQFILSSKKLLLSDSGFYLCAWSGSQGLSNTGELFFGEGSRLTVL.

This chain links TRBV6-1 with TRBJ1-2, with D perhaps matching TRBD1 (6 bases). There are 14 residues in the CDR3. Trimming pared 2 bases from V and 8 bases from J, leaving 15 bases between. Germline CDR1 and CDR2: MNHNS and SASEGT. The CDR3 DNA is TGTGCCAGCAGTGAACCCGGGGGGGGCGTCGGCTACACCTTC. As protein: CASSEPGGGVGYTF.

This clone was observed once. CDR3 region: CASSGRLSSTDTQYF. CDR3 coding DNA: TGTGCCAGTAGTGGTAGACTGTCTAGCACAGATACGCAGTATTTT. The chain combines TRBV19 with TRBJ2-3; D call uncertain. Trimming stripped 5 bases from V and 0 bases from J, with 12 bases between. The CDR3 extends over 15 amino acids. Germline assignment: CDR1 LNHDA and CDR2 SQIVND (reference sequence).

The chain combines TRBV7-6 with TRBJ1-3; 8 bases are a match to TRBD1. Germline lookup yields CDR1 SGHVS and CDR2 FNYEAQ. V gave up 1 base and J gave up 4 bases; unmatched junction bases: 12. The CDR3 totals 18 residues. The CDR3 is CASSLGIPGQVFGNTIYF. The CDR3 DNA follows: TGTGCCAGCAGCTTAGGAATACCGGGACAGGTGTTCGGAAACACCATATATTTT.

The gene calls are TRBV7-3 and TRBJ1-1; TRBD1 might be the D (5 bases). CDR1 and CDR2 from the germline V gene are SGHTA and FQGTGA. The CDR3 is made up of 13 amino acids. Trimming stripped 2 bases from V and 4 bases from J, with 8 bases between. The CDR3 DNA follows: TGTGCCAGCAGCTTAGGGGGAGGCACTGAAGCTTTCTTT. Translation: CASSLGGGTEAFF.

The chain carries TRBV15 and TRBJ2-1; TRBD2 agrees at 12 bases. The CDR3 is made up of 17 amino acids. Trimming at V came to 1 base and at J to 9 bases, leaving 10 bases not matched to a gene. The germline V gene has CDR1 LNHNV and CDR2 YYDKDF (reference sequence). The DNA for the CDR3 is TGTGCCACCAGCAGAGCCCCAACGGGACTAGCGGGCATTGAGCAGTTCTTC. Its translation is CATSRAPTGLAGIEQFF.